This note documents a single TCR beta chain sequence. These data come from a study of blood T cell repertoires in COVID-19. Whole-study context: Samples came from the United States, Italy and Spain, spanning acute and convalescent COVID-19. PBMCs, B-cell-depleted T cells, or T cells were the source of the cDNA or gDNA that made up the material.

The CDR3 is 14 amino acids. The V gene end was trimmed by 6 bases and the J gene end by 2 bases; junction bases not matched to a gene: 6. Germline V gene lookup returns CDR1 MNHNY and CDR2 SVGAGI (reference sequence). Original processing notes: Reference gene primer amplification in the assay estimated nucleated cell counts. Assay: immunoSEQ multiplex PCR; the TCRdb copy retains only in-frame clones and omits some. V, J and clone size were drawn from that table, and D and trimming were deduced from the DNA. The repertoire holds 70,000 or so clones, with more than 75% as singletons. The origin of this receptor is a human donor in a cohort sampled during active COVID-19. Material for sequencing was peripheral blood. The chain employs TRBV6-6 and TRBJ1-1; 7 bases agree with TRBD1. In nucleotides, the CDR3 is TGTGCCAGCAGCCTATACAGGGGTAACACTGAAGCTTTCTTT. It translates to CASSLYRGNTEAFF.